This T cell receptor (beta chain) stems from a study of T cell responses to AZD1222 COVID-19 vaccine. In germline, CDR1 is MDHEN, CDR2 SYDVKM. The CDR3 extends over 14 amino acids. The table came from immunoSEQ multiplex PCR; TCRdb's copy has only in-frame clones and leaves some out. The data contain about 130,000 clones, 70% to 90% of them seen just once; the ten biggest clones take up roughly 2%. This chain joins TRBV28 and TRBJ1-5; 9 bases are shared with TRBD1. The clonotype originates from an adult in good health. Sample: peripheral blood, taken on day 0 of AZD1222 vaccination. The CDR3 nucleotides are TGTGCTGGCCGAGAACAGGGGGCAGGGCAGCCCCAGCATTTT. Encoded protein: CAGREQGAGQPQHF.